A single sample gave rise to the 15 T cell receptor beta chains below, sequenced in a study of vaccination and CD4 T cells after COVID-19 (dated by TCRdb to between 2022 and 2023). The library relied on PCR. This sample was sequenced with an Illumina iSeq 100. DNA from cultured CD4+ T cells underwent TCR sequencing with the Oncomine TCR Beta short-read assay at the Johns Hopkins FTIC core. TCRdb cleaned the public reads at Q25 with fastp, built clones with MiXCR and kept in-frame beta chains. Each CDR3 protein appears once, grouped with its most common genes and DNA. The sample table holds almost 7,500 distinct CDR3 sequences, of which 25% to 30% were seen once. The ten largest clones take up 33% of the sample. Interpreted using the paper, the treatment or condition label stands for: 10-day PBMC culture with coronavirus spike peptide pools or control peptides (ViraFEST assay). CD4+ T cells from unexposed donors were collected before the COVID-19 pandemic (2011-2018).

These receptors lack a known antigen. What was sequenced was CD4+ T cells from blood, cultured in vitro. These receptors were obtained from a human donor in good health.

The chain combines TRBV30 with TRBJ1-1, with no clear D. Germline V lookup: CDR1 GTSNPN, CDR2 SVGIG (reference sequence). V was trimmed by 2 bases and J by 1 base, leaving 8 bases between them. The CDR3 is made up of 13 amino acids. CDR3 protein: CAWSPIPNTEAFF. The CDR3, as DNA: TGTGCCTGGAGTCCCATCCCGAACACTGAAGCTTTCTTT.

This sequence joins TRBV30 and TRBJ1-1; no clear D. The CDR3 totals 12 residues. Germline values: CDR1 GTSNPN, CDR2 SVGIG (reference sequence). V shed 5 bases and J shed 1 base, with 8 bases lying between them. CDR3: CAWGRENTEAFF. CDR3 coding DNA: TGTGCCTGGGGACGGGAGAACACTGAAGCTTTCTTT.

The V gene is TRBV9, the J gene TRBJ2-5; tentatively, D is TRBD1 or TRBD2 (5 bases each). The V gene lost 3 bases and the J gene lost 5 bases, with 17 bases spanning the gap. The CDR3 has 15 residues. Germline CDR1 and CDR2: SGDLS and YYNGEE. CDR3 in amino acids: CASSDARSGAETQYF. As DNA, the CDR3 is TGTGCCAGCAGCGACGCCCGCTCCGGGGCGGAGACCCAGTACTTC. Based on the CDR3 plus reference TRBV9 and TRBJ2-5, the full variable domain is DSGVTQTPKHLITATGQRVTLRCSPRSGDLSVYWYQQSLDQGLQFLIQYYNGEERAKGNILERFSAQQFPDLHSELNLSSLELGDSALYFCASSDARSGAETQYFGPGTRLLVL.

This clonotype was seen more than once but under ten times. J is TRBJ2-3 and V is TRBV7-9, with TRBD1 as a possible D gene (5 bases). Germline-derived CDR1 and CDR2 are SEHNR and FQNEAQ (reference sequence). V was pared by 8 bases and J by 5 bases, with 23 bases between. The CDR3 loop spans 16 amino acids. For the CDR3, the DNA is TGTGCCAGCTGGCCCAGCGTAGGTACAGGACGAGATACGCAGTATTTT. It is translated as CASWPSVGTGRDTQYF.

This clonotype is termed large (0.1 to 1%). This sequence joins TRBV20-1 and TRBJ2-3; unclear D gene. This CDR3 region has 12 residues. Looked up from germline, CDR1 is DFQATT and CDR2 is SNEGSKA (reference sequence). V lost 1 base and J lost 5, with 7 bases in between. CDR3: CSARGSGDTQYF. In DNA, the CDR3 is TGCAGTGCTAGAGGGTCGGGAGATACGCAGTATTTT.

This chain joins TRBV19 and TRBJ2-1; D is ambiguous. Germline V gene data show CDR1 as LNHDA and CDR2 as SQIVND (reference sequence). Trimming removed 3 bases from V and 12 bases from J, with 15 bases in between. The CDR3 consists of 13 residues. In nucleotides, the CDR3 is TGTGCCAGTAGTATGAGGTCCGGAATAGGGCAGTTCTTC. It codes for CASSMRSGIGQFF.

This clonotype has a handful of counts. The chain employs TRBV19 and TRBJ1-2, with D possibly being TRBD1 (6 bases). The CDR3 consists of 15 residues. Germline lookup yields CDR1 LNHDA and CDR2 SQIVND (reference sequence). V dropped 6 bases and J dropped 0 bases, with 14 bases sitting between them. CDR3 nucleotide sequence: TGTGCCAGTAGACCGACGGGGGGGCCTAACTATGGCTACACCTTC. Its translation is CASRPTGGPNYGYTF.

The chain has TRBV11-3 and TRBJ1-2; D unclear. The V gene's germline CDR1 is SGHNT and CDR2 YENEEA. Between the trimmed V and J ends, which lost 0 bases and 10 bases, there was a span of 15 bases. The CDR3 is 14 residues long. CDR3 bases: TGTGCCAGCAGCTTAGATCGGCCATCCAGCTTCTACACCTTC. It yields the protein CASSLDRPSSFYTF. The full variable domain, completed using reference TRBV11-3 and TRBJ1-2, is EAGVVQSPRYKIIEKKQPVAFWCNPISGHNTLYWYLQNLGQGPELLIRYENEEAVDDSQLPKDRFSAERLKGVDSTLKIQPAELGDSAVYLCASSLDRPSSFYTFGSGTRLTVV.

This clonotype was found a few times. This chain uses TRBV6-4 with TRBJ2-7; a possible D gene is TRBD1 (6 bases). Deletions cut 6 bases from V and 3 bases from J, with 12 bases between. The CDR3 spans 13 residues. Germline V gives CDR1 MRHNA, CDR2 SNTAGT. CDR3 loop: CASSRDTGYEQYF. The DNA for the CDR3 is TGTGCCAGCAGCCGGGACACAGGCTACGAGCAGTACTTC.

The sample holds a few counts of this clonotype. V gene TRBV6-1 combines with J gene TRBJ2-3; D remains ambiguous. Germline loops: CDR1 MNHNS, CDR2 SASEGT. The CDR3 covers 11 residues. V was pared by 3 bases and J by 5 bases, with 3 bases between. The CDR3 nucleotides are TGTGCCAGCAGTGATTTAGATACGCAGTATTTT. It yields the protein CASSDLDTQYF.

V is TRBV19 and J is TRBJ1-2; D not resolved. Trimming took 7 bases from V and 2 from J, leaving 11 bases between them. CDR3 length equals 13 residues. Germline CDR1 and CDR2: LNHDA and SQIVND (reference sequence). In DNA form, the CDR3 reads TGTGCCAGTAAGCAGGCACAGAACTATGGCTACACCTTC. It yields the protein CASKQAQNYGYTF. The full variable domain, its missing parts supplied by reference TRBV19 and TRBJ1-2, is DGGITQSPKYLFRKEGQNVTLSCEQNLNHDAMYWYRQDPGQGLRLIYYSQIVNDFQKGDIAEGYSVSREKKESFPLTVTSAQKNPTAFYLCASKQAQNYGYTFGSGTRLTVV.

This clonotype was detected a few times. The V gene is TRBV4-2, the J gene TRBJ2-1, with a possible D match to TRBD2 (6 bases). The V end was cut by 3 bases, the J end by 1 base, with 10 bases between. The germline gives CDR1 LGHNA, CDR2 YNFKEQ. This CDR3 is built from 15 residues. Here the CDR3 reads CASSQIGGSYNEQFF. CDR3 DNA sequence: TGTGCCAGCAGCCAGATCGGGGGTTCCTACAATGAGCAGTTCTTC.

The chain combines TRBV15 with TRBJ2-5, with TRBD2 as a possible D gene (6 bases). Germline-derived CDR1 and CDR2 are LNHNV and YYDKDF (reference sequence). This CDR3 is 16 amino acids long. The germline V and J ends were trimmed by 4 bases and 0 bases, with 15 bases remaining between them. Here the CDR3 DNA reads TGTGCCACCAGCAAGGACTTACGGGAGTACCAAGAGACCCAGTACTTC. This translates into CATSKDLREYQETQYF.

This clonotype counts as medium-sized. This chain links TRBV20-1 with TRBJ1-3, with D perhaps matching TRBD1 (5 bases). The CDR3 covers 15 residues. Germline V gives CDR1 DFQATT, CDR2 SNEGSKA (reference sequence). V was cut by 3 bases and J by 0 bases, with 12 bases left in between. The CDR3 DNA follows: TGCAGTGCTAGTGAGACAGCTAACTCTGGAAACACCATATATTTT. It encodes CSASETANSGNTIYF.

The V gene is TRBV29-1, the J gene TRBJ2-7, with TRBD2 matching over 13 bases. Germline lookup yields CDR1 SQVTM and CDR2 ANQGSEA. The CDR3 length is 16 residues. After removal of 6 bases from V and 0 bases from J, the junction contained 8 bases not matched to a gene. CDR3 in DNA: TGCAGCGTCGCGGGACTAGCGGGGAAGAGCTCCTACGAGCAGTACTTC. Protein sequence: CSVAGLAGKSSYEQYF.